The rows below give T cell receptor beta chains drawn from one sample of a study of cytomegalovirus exposure and HLA in healthy donors. Libraries were prepared by immunoSEQ multiplex PCR; TCRdb keeps only in-frame clonotypes and omits some of them. The data hold around 160,000 clones, with 85% to 90% observed a single time. Sequenced sample: PBMCs. The receptors derive from a young man in good health and CMV-seronegative. Both conserved end residues are part of each CDR3. D genes are given only for firm matches. Expanded clones get a size class; other rows say once, few or many, or leave the size out.

j_gene	d_gene	abundance	v_gene	CDR3nt	CDR3aa
TRBJ2-2	TRBD2	NA	TRBV27	TGTGCCAGCAGTTTACTAGCGGGAGAGGAGGAGCTGTTTTTT	CASSLLAGEEELFF
TRBJ2-5	TRBD2	NA	TRBV5-4	TGTGCCAGCAGCCTGGGAGGGTTATGGGAGACCCAGTACTTC	CASSLGGLWETQYF
TRBJ1-5	NA	NA	TRBV7-2	TGTGCCAGCAGCTTAGAGCAGGTTGGGAGCAATCAGCCCCAGCATTTT	CASSLEQVGSNQPQHF
TRBJ2-2	NA	NA	TRBV4-1	TGCGCCAGCAGCCAAAACAGGGCGAGCACCGGGGAGCTGTTTTTT	CASSQNRASTGELFF
TRBJ1-2	NA	NA	TRBV6-1	TGTGCCAGCAGTGGGGCAGGGAACTATGGCTACACCTTC	CASSGAGNYGYTF
TRBJ2-3	NA	NA	TRBV7-9	TGTGCCAGCAGCCGCGGGGTTCTCACAGATACGCAGTATTTT	CASSRGVLTDTQYF
TRBJ2-1	TRBD1	NA	TRBV27	TGTGCCAGCAGTTCAGGCGGGACAGGGCAGTTCTTC	CASSSGGTGQFF
TRBJ2-1	TRBD2	NA	TRBV5-1	TGCGCCAGCAGCTTCAGGCGGGAGAGTGAGCAGTTCTTC	CASSFRRESEQFF
TRBJ2-3	TRBD1	NA	TRBV9	TGTGCCAGCAGCCAACGACAGGGCCACTCTAGCACAGATACGCAGTATTTT	CASSQRQGHSSTDTQYF
TRBJ1-6	NA	few	TRBV7-9	TGTGCCAGCAGCGGAGACGGAAATTCACCCCTCCACTTT	CASSGDGNSPLHF
TRBJ1-1	NA	NA	TRBV2	TGTGCCAGCAGTGAAGCGGCAAACCCCACTGAAGCTTTCTTT	CASSEAANPTEAFF
TRBJ1-5	NA	once	TRBV10-1	TGCGCCAGCAATTTTAAGGACTCTAGCAATCAGCCCCAGCATTTT	CASNFKDSSNQPQHF
TRBJ1-3	NA	NA	TRBV11-2	TGTGCCAGCAGCTTAGACAGGGGAAGTACATCTGGAAACACCATATATTTT	CASSLDRGSTSGNTIYF
TRBJ1-4	NA	once	TRBV6-5	TGTGCCAGCAGTTGGACTGCAACTAATGAAAAACTGTTTTTT	CASSWTATNEKLFF
TRBJ1-2	TRBD1	NA	TRBV29-1	TGCAGCGTTGTGGGGACAGGGGGTTTGGGGGGCTACACCTTC	CSVVGTGGLGGYTF
TRBJ1-4	NA	NA	TRBV27	TGTGCCAGCAGTTTAATAGGGGCTGGTGAAAAACTGTTTTTT	CASSLIGAGEKLFF
TRBJ2-1	TRBD2	once	TRBV28	TGTGCCAGCAACAGATTAGCGGGAGGGGTAAATGAGCAGTTCTTC	CASNRLAGGVNEQFF
TRBJ2-5	TRBD2	NA	TRBV11-3	TGTGCCAGCAGCTTAGGTGGAGCGGGAGGGTTAGAGACCCAGTACTTC	CASSLGGAGGLETQYF
TRBJ2-1	NA	NA	TRBV19	TGTGCCAGTAGTATGGGCGAACGGAATGAGCAGTTCTTC	CASSMGERNEQFF
TRBJ1-5	TRBD1	NA	TRBV7-9	TGTGCCAGCAGCTTGGCAGGGGGTAGCAATCAGCCCCAGCATTTT	CASSLAGGSNQPQHF
TRBJ2-2	NA	NA	TRBV7-7	TGTGCTAGCAGCTTATCTACCGGGACACTTTCCGGGGAGCTGTTTTTT	CASSLSTGTLSGELFF
TRBJ2-2	NA	NA	TRBV7-9	TGTGCCAGCAGCTTTTATCCCGGGGAGCTGTTTTTT	CASSFYPGELFF
TRBJ1-1	TRBD1	once	TRBV6-4	TGTGCCAGGGCCAGGGGGTACAACACTGAAGCTTTCTTT	CARARGYNTEAFF
TRBJ2-1	TRBD2	few	TRBV19	TGTGCCAGTAGCTCCGGGACTAGCAACAATGAGCAGTTCTTC	CASSSGTSNNEQFF
TRBJ1-2	NA	NA	TRBV28	TGTGCCAGCAGTTCGGTTGGCAGGGGTGTTGTTGGAAACTATGGCTACACCTTC	CASSSVGRGVVGNYGYTF
TRBJ1-4	NA	once	TRBV2	TGTGCCAGCAGTGGTCAGGGGATAGCTAATGAAAAACTGTTTTTT	CASSGQGIANEKLFF
TRBJ2-3	TRBD2	NA	TRBV6-4	TGTGCCAGCAGTGACTCGCGGGGGGGCGCAGATACGCAGTATTTT	CASSDSRGGADTQYF
TRBJ1-1	NA	NA	TRBV19	TGTGCCAGTAGTGCCCCATGGCAGGGGATTTCTTGGAACACTGAAGCTTTCTTT	CASSAPWQGISWNTEAFF
TRBJ2-1	NA	NA	TRBV6-6	TGTGCCAGCAGGCGCCAGGATGAGCAGTTCTTC	CASRRQDEQFF